The T cell receptor (beta chain) under discussion was sequenced for a study of somatic mutations in cytotoxic T cells in rheumatoid arthritis. The CDR3 covers 16 residues. CDR1 is SGHAT, CDR2 FQDESV, per germline (reference sequence). Deletions cut 10 bases from V and 9 bases from J, with 28 bases between. To note about this clone: Antigen specificity is unknown.

Flow cytometry was used to check the purity of CD4+ and CD8+ cells, which had been isolated by positive magnetic bead selection. Profiled with immunoSEQ multiplex PCR; TCRdb holds only in-frame clones, not every one. This sample yields 13,000 to 15,000 clones, of which roughly 82% are seen a single time; 25% to 35% belongs to the top ten. Study results and limitations: Relative to age-matched healthy controls, rheumatoid arthritis patients did not differ significantly in CD8+ T-cell clonality.

This chain connects TRBV11-1 to TRBJ2-1; D might be TRBD1 or TRBD2, each matching 6 bases. This clonotype was obtained from an adult with rheumatoid arthritis. Material: CD8+ T cells sorted from blood. CDR3 sequence: CATQLRVRGDDAEQFF. The CDR3 coding sequence is TGTGCCACGCAGTTACGGGTTAGGGGGGATGATGCTGAGCAGTTCTTC.